The T cell receptor beta chain described here comes from a study of blood T cell repertoires in COVID-19. Background on the study: Specimens from acute and convalescent COVID-19 originated in the United States, Italy and Spain.

V shed 4 bases and J shed 0 bases, with 13 bases lying between them. CDR1 SGDLS and CDR2 YYNGEE come from the germline V gene. This CDR3 has 15 residues. As handled by the study authors: Reference gene primers were amplified, and this amplification served to estimate nucleated cell counts. Clones were read by immunoSEQ multiplex PCR, and TCRdb kept only the in-frame ones, dropping some. V and J calls and clone size come straight from that table; D and trimming were deduced from the DNA. There are a few hundred thousand clones in the sample; around 84% occur only once, and just under 20% lies in the top ten. This clone has more than one count but fewer than ten.

The chain recombines TRBV9 with TRBJ1-1; a possible D gene is TRBD1 (6 bases). This receptor was taken from a man between 25 and 39 years old with active or convalescent COVID-19. The sequencing sample was made of peripheral blood. The CDR3 DNA reads TGTGCCAGCAGCCCAGAGGGGGTCATGAACACTGAAGCTTTCTTT. Translation: CASSPEGVMNTEAFF.